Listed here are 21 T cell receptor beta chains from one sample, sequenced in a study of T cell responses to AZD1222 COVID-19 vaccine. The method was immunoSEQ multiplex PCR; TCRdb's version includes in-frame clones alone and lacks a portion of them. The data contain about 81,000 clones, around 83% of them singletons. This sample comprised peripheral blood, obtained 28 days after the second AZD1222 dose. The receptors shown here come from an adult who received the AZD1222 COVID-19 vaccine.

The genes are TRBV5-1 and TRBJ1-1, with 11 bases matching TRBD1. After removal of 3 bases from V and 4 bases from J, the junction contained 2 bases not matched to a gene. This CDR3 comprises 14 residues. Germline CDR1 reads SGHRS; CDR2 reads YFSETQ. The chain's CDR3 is CASSSGTGGTEAFF. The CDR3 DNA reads TGCGCCAGCAGCTCCGGGACAGGGGGCACTGAAGCTTTCTTT.

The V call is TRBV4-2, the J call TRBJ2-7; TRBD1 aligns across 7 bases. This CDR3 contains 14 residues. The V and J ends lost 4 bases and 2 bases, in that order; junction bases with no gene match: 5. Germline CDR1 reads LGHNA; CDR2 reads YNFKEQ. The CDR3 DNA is TGTGCCAGCAGCCGAACGGGACAGACCTACGAGCAGTACTTC. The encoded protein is CASSRTGQTYEQYF.

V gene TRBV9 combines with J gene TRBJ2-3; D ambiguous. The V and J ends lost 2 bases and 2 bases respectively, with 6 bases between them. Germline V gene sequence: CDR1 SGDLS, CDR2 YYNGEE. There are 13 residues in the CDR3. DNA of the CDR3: TGTGCCAGCAGCGTGTACACCACAGATACGCAGTATTTT. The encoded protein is CASSVYTTDTQYF.

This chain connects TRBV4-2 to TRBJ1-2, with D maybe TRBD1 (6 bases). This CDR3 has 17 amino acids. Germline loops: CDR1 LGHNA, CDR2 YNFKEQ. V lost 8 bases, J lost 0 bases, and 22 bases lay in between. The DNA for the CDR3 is TGTGCCAGCTATCAAGGGGGTGGCCGCAGCTCTAACTATGGCTACACCTTC. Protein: CASYQGGGRSSNYGYTF.

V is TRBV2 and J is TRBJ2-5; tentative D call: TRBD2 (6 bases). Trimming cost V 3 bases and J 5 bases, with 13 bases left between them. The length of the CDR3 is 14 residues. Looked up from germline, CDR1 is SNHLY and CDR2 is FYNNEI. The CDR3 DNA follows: TGTGCCAGCAGTGATAACGGGGGAAAGGAGACCCAGTACTTC. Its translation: CASSDNGGKETQYF.

The CDR3 nucleotides are TGTGCCAGCACCCTTATGGGAATGAACACTGAAGCTTTCTTT. Residues: CASTLMGMNTEAFF. This chain links TRBV11-2 with TRBJ1-1; D unresolved. The CDR3 has 14 residues. Germline V lookup: CDR1 SGHAT, CDR2 FQNNGV. V shed 7 bases and J shed 0 bases, with 12 bases lying between them.

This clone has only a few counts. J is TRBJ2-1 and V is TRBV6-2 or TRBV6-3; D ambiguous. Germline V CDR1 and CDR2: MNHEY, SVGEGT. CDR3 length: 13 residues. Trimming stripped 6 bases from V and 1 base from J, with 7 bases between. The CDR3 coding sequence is TGTGCCAGCAGCCGTGAGTCCTACAATGAGCAGTTCTTC. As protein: CASSRESYNEQFF.

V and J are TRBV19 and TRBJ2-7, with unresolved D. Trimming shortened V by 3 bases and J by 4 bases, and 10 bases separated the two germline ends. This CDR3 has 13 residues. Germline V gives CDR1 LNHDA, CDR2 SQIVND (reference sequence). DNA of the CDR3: TGTGCCAGTAGTATCGTCACCTCGTACGAGCAGTACTTC. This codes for CASSIVTSYEQYF.

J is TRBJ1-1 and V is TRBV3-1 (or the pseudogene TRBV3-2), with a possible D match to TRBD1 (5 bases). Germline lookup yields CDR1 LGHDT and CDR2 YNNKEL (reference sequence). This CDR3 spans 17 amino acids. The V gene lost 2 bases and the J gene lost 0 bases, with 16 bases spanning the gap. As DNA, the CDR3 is TGTGCCAGCAGCCAACAGGGAGGGACGTTCATGAACACTGAAGCTTTCTTT. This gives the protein CASSQQGGTFMNTEAFF.

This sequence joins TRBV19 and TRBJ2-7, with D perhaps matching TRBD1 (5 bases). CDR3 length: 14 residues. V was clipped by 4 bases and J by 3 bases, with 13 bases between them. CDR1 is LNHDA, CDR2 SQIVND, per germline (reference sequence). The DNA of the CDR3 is TGTGCCAGTAGTACACAGGCCCCCCTCTACGAGCAGTACTTC. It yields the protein CASSTQAPLYEQYF.

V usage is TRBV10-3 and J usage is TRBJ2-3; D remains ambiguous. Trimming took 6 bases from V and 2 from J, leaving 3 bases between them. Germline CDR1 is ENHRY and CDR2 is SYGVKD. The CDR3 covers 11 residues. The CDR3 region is CAIRATDTQYF. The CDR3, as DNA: TGTGCCATCAGAGCCACAGATACGCAGTATTTT.

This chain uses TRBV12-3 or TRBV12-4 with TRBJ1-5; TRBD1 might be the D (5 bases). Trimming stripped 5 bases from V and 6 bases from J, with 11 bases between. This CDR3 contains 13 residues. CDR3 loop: CASSLQGSQPQHF. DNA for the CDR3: TGTGCCAGCAGTCTCCAGGGTAGTCAGCCCCAGCATTTT.

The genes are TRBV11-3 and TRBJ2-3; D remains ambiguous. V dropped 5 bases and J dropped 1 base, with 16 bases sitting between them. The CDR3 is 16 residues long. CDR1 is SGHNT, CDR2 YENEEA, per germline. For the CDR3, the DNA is TGTGCCAGCAGCCTCTCTAGGTGGCAGGGCACAGATACGCAGTATTTT. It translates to CASSLSRWQGTDTQYF. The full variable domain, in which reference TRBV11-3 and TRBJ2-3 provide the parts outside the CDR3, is EAGVVQSPRYKIIEKKQPVAFWCNPISGHNTLYWYLQNLGQGPELLIRYENEEAVDDSQLPKDRFSAERLKGVDSTLKIQPAELGDSAVYLCASSLSRWQGTDTQYFGPGTRLTVL.

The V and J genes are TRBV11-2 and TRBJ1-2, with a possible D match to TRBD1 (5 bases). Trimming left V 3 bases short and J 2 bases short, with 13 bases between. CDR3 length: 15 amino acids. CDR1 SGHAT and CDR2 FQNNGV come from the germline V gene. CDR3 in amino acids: CASSLDGAGNYGYTF. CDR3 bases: TGTGCCAGCAGCTTGGACGGGGCAGGGAACTATGGCTACACCTTC. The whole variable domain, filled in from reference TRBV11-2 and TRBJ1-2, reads EAGVAQSPRYKIIEKRQSVAFWCNPISGHATLYWYQQILGQGPKLLIQFQNNGVVDDSQLPKDRFSAERLKGVDSTLKIQPAKLEDSAVYLCASSLDGAGNYGYTFGSGTRLTVV.

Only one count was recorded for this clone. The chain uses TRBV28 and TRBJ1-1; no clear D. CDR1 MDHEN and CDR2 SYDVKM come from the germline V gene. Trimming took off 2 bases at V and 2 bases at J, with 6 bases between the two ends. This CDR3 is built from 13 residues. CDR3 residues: CASSLNGNTEAFF. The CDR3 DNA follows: TGTGCCAGCAGTTTAAATGGAAACACTGAAGCTTTCTTT.

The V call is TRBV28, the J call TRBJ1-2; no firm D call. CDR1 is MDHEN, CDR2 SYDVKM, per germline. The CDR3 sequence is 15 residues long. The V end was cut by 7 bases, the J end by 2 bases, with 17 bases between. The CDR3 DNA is TGTGCCAGCACCCTGGGTGGGAGGGCAAACTATGGCTACACCTTC. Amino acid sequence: CASTLGGRANYGYTF.

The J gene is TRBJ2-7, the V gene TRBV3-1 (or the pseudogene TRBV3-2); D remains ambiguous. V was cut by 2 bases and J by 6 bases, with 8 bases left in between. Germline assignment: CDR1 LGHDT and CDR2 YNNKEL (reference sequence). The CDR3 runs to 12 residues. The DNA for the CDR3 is TGTGCCAGCAGCCAACCCTCCGGCGAGCAGTACTTC. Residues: CASSQPSGEQYF.

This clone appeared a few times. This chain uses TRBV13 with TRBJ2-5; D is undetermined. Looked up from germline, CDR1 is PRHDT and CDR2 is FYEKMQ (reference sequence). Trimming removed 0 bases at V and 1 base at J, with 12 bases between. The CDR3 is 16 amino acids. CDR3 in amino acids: CASSLGAETFQETQYF. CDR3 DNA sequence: TGTGCCAGCAGCTTAGGGGCGGAAACCTTCCAAGAGACCCAGTACTTC.

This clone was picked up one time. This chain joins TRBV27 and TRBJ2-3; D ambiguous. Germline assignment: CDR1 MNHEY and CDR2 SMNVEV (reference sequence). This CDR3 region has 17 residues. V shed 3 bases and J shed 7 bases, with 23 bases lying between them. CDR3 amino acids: CASSFRFTNSLKNTQYF. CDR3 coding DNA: TGTGCCAGCAGTTTTAGGTTCACCAACAGTTTGAAAAATACGCAGTATTTT.

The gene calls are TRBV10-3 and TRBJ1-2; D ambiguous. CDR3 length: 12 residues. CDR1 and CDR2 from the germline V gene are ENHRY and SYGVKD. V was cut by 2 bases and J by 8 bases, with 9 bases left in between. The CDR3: CAISEVEGGYTF. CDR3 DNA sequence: TGTGCCATCAGTGAGGTGGAGGGCGGCTACACCTTC.

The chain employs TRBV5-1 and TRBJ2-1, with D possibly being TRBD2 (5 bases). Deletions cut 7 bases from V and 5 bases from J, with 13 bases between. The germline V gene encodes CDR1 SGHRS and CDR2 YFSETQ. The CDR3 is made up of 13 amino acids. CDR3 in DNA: TGCGCCAGCCGCCGGGATTGGGACAATGAGCAGTTCTTC. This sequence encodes CASRRDWDNEQFF.